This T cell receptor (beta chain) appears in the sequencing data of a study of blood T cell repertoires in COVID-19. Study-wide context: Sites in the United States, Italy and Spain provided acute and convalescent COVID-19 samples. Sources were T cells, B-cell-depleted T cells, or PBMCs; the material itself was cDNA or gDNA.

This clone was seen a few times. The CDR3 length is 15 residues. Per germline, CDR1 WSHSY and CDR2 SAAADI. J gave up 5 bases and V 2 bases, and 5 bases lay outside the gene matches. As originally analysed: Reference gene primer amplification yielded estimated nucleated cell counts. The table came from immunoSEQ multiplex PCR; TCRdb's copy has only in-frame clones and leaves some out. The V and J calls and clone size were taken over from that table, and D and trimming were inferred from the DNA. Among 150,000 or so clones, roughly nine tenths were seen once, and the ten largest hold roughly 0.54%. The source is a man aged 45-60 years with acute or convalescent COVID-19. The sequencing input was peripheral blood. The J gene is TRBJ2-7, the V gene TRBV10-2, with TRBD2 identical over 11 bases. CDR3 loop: CASSERLAGFHEQYF. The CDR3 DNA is TGCGCCAGCAGTGAGCGACTAGCGGGATTCCACGAGCAGTACTTC.